This TCR beta chain was documented in a study of T cells in Graves' hyperthyroidism and ophthalmopathy. RNA transcripts gave rise to amplified TCR beta CDR3 regions. The HTBI primer set drove a first-round RT-PCR of the TCR CDR3. A single record per CDR3 protein comes from TCRdb applying MiXCR to the multiplex PCR reads. The data contain around 440,000 distinct CDR3 sequences, 15% to 17% of them seen just once; the ten biggest clones take up around an eighth. At least ten counts were recorded for this clonotype. CDR1 and CDR2 from the germline V gene are SNHLY and FYNNEI. Trimming removed 6 bases at V and 1 base at J, with 16 bases between. CDR3 length equals 15 residues.

Sequencing was done on a sample of blood. The receptor was isolated from a woman younger than 35 with Graves' hyperthyroidism. The rearrangement joins TRBV2 to TRBJ2-7, with D possibly being TRBD1 or TRBD2 (5 bases each). The chain's CDR3 is CASRNGATGSYEQYF. CDR3 coding DNA: TGTGCCAGCAGAAACGGGGCAACCGGGTCCTACGAGCAGTACTTC.